One sample yielded the 20 T cell receptor beta chains listed below, sequenced in a study of T cell responses to AZD1222 COVID-19 vaccine. The method was immunoSEQ multiplex PCR; TCRdb's version includes in-frame clones alone and lacks a portion of them. The sample lists about 74,000 clones; around 90% were seen once. The sample consisted of peripheral blood, taken 28 days after the second AZD1222 dose. Source of these receptors: an adult who received the AZD1222 COVID-19 vaccine.

This chain joins TRBV20-1 and TRBJ1-4; D ambiguous. V lost 3 bases and J 8 bases, leaving 7 bases between the germline ends. The CDR3 sequence is 11 residues long. CDR1 and CDR2 (germline): DFQATT, SNEGSKA (reference sequence). Here the CDR3 DNA reads TGCAGTGCTAGTAACCGGGAAAAACTGTTTTTT. Translated, it gives CSASNREKLFF.

Turning to this clone: This specimen includes other DNA sequences encoding the same CDR3. V and J are TRBV10-3 and TRBJ1-2; TRBD1 is a possible D gene (6 bases). Trimming cost V 0 bases and J 4 bases, with 12 bases left between them. Germline lookup yields CDR1 ENHRY and CDR2 SYGVKD. CDR3 length: 15 amino acids. The CDR3 DNA reads as TGTGCCATCAGTGAGTCCGGGGGCGCGGGCTATGGCTACACCTTC. Amino acids: CAISESGGAGYGYTF.

CDR3 DNA sequence: TGTGCCAGCAGTTACTTCGTGGCAGGGGGCGCCGGAGATACGCAGTATTTT. Amino acid sequence: CASSYFVAGGAGDTQYF. The chain couples TRBV6-2 or TRBV6-3 to TRBJ2-3, with 8 bases lining up with TRBD1. V dropped 1 base and J dropped 5; count of bases not matched to a gene: 11. Germline values: CDR1 MNHEY, CDR2 SVGEGT. The CDR3 totals 17 residues.

This chain uses TRBV6-5 with TRBJ2-7; possibly TRBD2 for D (5 bases). CDR1 MNHEY and CDR2 SVGAGI come from the germline V gene. The V and J ends lost 0 bases and 4 bases respectively, with 16 bases between them. CDR3 size: 16 residues. In DNA form, the CDR3 reads TGTGCCAGCAGTTACTCCCATCACTCTCGCGGGTACGAGCAGTACTTC. Encoded protein: CASSYSHHSRGYEQYF.

The chain's CDR3 is CASSAQGGVTGVEQYF. CDR3 sequence (DNA): TGTGCCAGCAGCGCACAGGGGGGCGTGACAGGGGTCGAGCAGTACTTC. The chain joins TRBV14 to TRBJ2-7; 8 nucleotides match TRBD1. Trimming removed 5 bases from V and 6 bases from J; junction bases left unmatched: 15. The CDR3 is 16 residues long. Germline V gene data show CDR1 as SGHDN and CDR2 as FVKESK.

The chain joins TRBV28 to TRBJ2-7, with 11 positions matching TRBD2. This CDR3 comprises 15 residues. Trimming removed 5 bases from V and 5 bases from J; junction bases left unmatched: 8. Germline values: CDR1 MDHEN, CDR2 SYDVKM. The CDR3 sequence is CASSPRRLAGNEQYF. CDR3 bases: TGTGCCAGCAGTCCACGCAGACTAGCGGGAAACGAGCAGTACTTC.

The gene calls are TRBV10-1 and TRBJ2-7; tentatively, D is TRBD1 (6 bases). V lost 3 bases to trimming and J lost 5 bases, with 17 bases between them. Germline V gene lookup returns CDR1 WNHNN and CDR2 SYGVQD (reference sequence). The CDR3 is 15 residues long. Here the CDR3 reads CASSETPTGPHEQYF. The CDR3 DNA reads TGCGCCAGCAGTGAAACTCCCACAGGGCCGCACGAGCAGTACTTC.

The count of this clone is one. The chain combines TRBV2 with TRBJ2-5, with 7 bases that match TRBD2. Germline assignment: CDR1 SNHLY and CDR2 FYNNEI. The V segment lost 9 bases and the J segment 5 bases; nucleotides outside the gene matches: 6. CDR3 size: 12 residues. CDR3 in DNA: TGTGCCAGTCCGACTAGCCGTGAGACCCAGTACTTC. It translates to CASPTSRETQYF.

The chain carries TRBV18 and TRBJ1-1, with 9 bases aligning to TRBD1. After removal of 4 bases from V and 5 bases from J, the junction contained 8 bases not matched to a gene. This CDR3 has 15 residues. Germline CDR1 reads KGHSH; CDR2 reads LQKENI. The CDR3 spells CASSLNGQGRTEAFF. The CDR3 DNA is TGTGCCAGCTCACTCAACGGACAGGGGCGGACTGAAGCTTTCTTT. The entire variable domain, with the rest obtained from reference TRBV18 and TRBJ1-1, is as follows: NAGVMQNPRHLVRRRGQEARLRCSPMKGHSHVYWYRQLPEEGLKFMVYLQKENIIDESGMPKERFSAEFPKEGPSILRIQQVVRGDSAAYFCASSLNGQGRTEAFFGQGTRLTVV.

The chain combines TRBV5-1 with TRBJ2-2, with D possibly called TRBD1 or TRBD2 (6 bases each). Looked up from germline, CDR1 is SGHRS and CDR2 is YFSETQ. CDR3 length equals 15 residues. V lost 5 bases, J lost 4 bases, and 15 bases lay in between. For the CDR3, the DNA is TGCGCCAGCAGGGTCGGGGGCCCCAGCACCGGGGAGCTGTTTTTT. It translates to CASRVGGPSTGELFF.

The V call is TRBV3-1 (or the pseudogene TRBV3-2), the J call TRBJ1-1; 7 positions match TRBD1. Germline assignment: CDR1 LGHDT and CDR2 YNNKEL (reference sequence). V lost 4 bases to trimming and J lost 5 bases; unmatched junction nucleotides: 7. The CDR3 sequence is 14 residues long. The CDR3 is CASSLRTGWTEAFF. DNA of the CDR3: TGTGCCAGCAGCCTAAGGACAGGCTGGACTGAAGCTTTCTTT.

The rearrangement joins TRBV7-6 to TRBJ2-7; D uncertain. Germline V gives CDR1 SGHVS, CDR2 FNYEAQ. The CDR3 spans 14 residues. The V end lost 4 bases, the J end lost 0 bases, and 10 bases lay between the germline ends. This CDR3 reads CASSSTDPSYEQYF. CDR3 bases: TGTGCCAGCAGCTCCACCGATCCCTCCTACGAGCAGTACTTC.

The V call is TRBV19, the J call TRBJ1-1; D unresolved. This CDR3 has 13 residues. V was cut by 3 bases and J by 5 bases, with 10 bases left in between. The germline V gene has CDR1 LNHDA and CDR2 SQIVND (reference sequence). The DNA of the CDR3 is TGTGCCAGTAGTATCGGCGTCGGGACTGAAGCTTTCTTT. Translated, it gives CASSIGVGTEAFF. The whole variable domain, filled in from reference TRBV19 and TRBJ1-1, reads DGGITQSPKYLFRKEGQNVTLSCEQNLNHDAMYWYRQDPGQGLRLIYYSQIVNDFQKGDIAEGYSVSREKKESFPLTVTSAQKNPTAFYLCASSIGVGTEAFFGQGTRLTVV.

V is TRBV7-9 and J is TRBJ1-6; TRBD1 aligns across 7 bases. Germline CDR1 is SEHNR and CDR2 is FQNEAQ (reference sequence). V trimming: 4 bases; J trimming: 10 bases; junction bases outside the gene matches: 10. The CDR3 is made up of 15 amino acids. The CDR3 protein is CASSSTTGLRSPLHF. The DNA of the CDR3 is TGTGCCAGCAGCTCAACGACAGGGCTCCGATCACCCCTCCACTTT.

The V and J genes are TRBV25-1 and TRBJ1-1, with D possibly being TRBD1 (5 bases). Germline assignment: CDR1 MGHDK and CDR2 SYGVNS. The CDR3 consists of 14 residues. Trimming took off 1 base at V and 5 bases at J, with 11 bases between the two ends. CDR3 amino acids: CASSEFAGKTEAFF. For the CDR3, the DNA is TGTGCCAGCAGTGAATTCGCAGGGAAGACTGAAGCTTTCTTT.

The chain uses TRBV5-1 and TRBJ2-3, with D tentatively TRBD1 (5 bases). CDR3 length: 14 residues. The germline CDR1 and CDR2 sequences are SGHRS and YFSETQ. V lost 3 bases to trimming and J lost 4 bases, with 12 bases between them. The CDR3 region is CASSYDWGADTQYF. For the CDR3, the DNA is TGCGCCAGCAGCTACGACTGGGGCGCAGATACGCAGTATTTT.

The J gene is TRBJ2-2, the V gene TRBV7-2; 11 bases fit TRBD1. Germline CDR1 and CDR2: SGHTA and FQGNSA. V was pared by 1 base and J by 0 bases, with 7 bases of the junction left unmatched. The CDR3 length is 19 residues. CDR3 loop: CASSLESWTGGSNTGELFF. The CDR3 region has the DNA TGTGCCAGCAGCTTAGAAAGTTGGACAGGGGGCTCGAACACCGGGGAGCTGTTTTTT.

The chain recombines TRBV15 with TRBJ2-7; 9 bases line up with TRBD2. Germline CDR1 is LNHNV and CDR2 is YYDKDF (reference sequence). V shed 1 base and J 1 base; nucleotides not matched to a gene: 2. This CDR3 contains 15 residues. The CDR3, as DNA: TGTGCCACCAGCAGAGGACTAGCGGAATCCTACGAGCAGTACTTC. Protein: CATSRGLAESYEQYF.

The rearrangement uses TRBV2 and TRBJ1-1, with unresolved D. The V end lost 3 bases, the J end lost 5 bases, and 7 bases lay between the germline ends. CDR3 length equals 12 residues. Germline V gene lookup returns CDR1 SNHLY and CDR2 FYNNEI. The CDR3 region is CASSDDLTEAFF. The DNA for the CDR3 is TGTGCCAGCAGTGATGATCTTACTGAAGCTTTCTTT.

The chain combines TRBV3-1 (or the pseudogene TRBV3-2) with TRBJ1-2; 9 bases map to TRBD1. The CDR3 length is 14 residues. The germline CDR1 and CDR2 sequences are LGHDT and YNNKEL (reference sequence). J lost 6 bases, V lost 2 bases, and 4 bases had no gene match. The CDR3 bases are TGTGCCAGCAGCCAATTCGACAGGGGGGATGGCTACACCTTC. Protein sequence: CASSQFDRGDGYTF.